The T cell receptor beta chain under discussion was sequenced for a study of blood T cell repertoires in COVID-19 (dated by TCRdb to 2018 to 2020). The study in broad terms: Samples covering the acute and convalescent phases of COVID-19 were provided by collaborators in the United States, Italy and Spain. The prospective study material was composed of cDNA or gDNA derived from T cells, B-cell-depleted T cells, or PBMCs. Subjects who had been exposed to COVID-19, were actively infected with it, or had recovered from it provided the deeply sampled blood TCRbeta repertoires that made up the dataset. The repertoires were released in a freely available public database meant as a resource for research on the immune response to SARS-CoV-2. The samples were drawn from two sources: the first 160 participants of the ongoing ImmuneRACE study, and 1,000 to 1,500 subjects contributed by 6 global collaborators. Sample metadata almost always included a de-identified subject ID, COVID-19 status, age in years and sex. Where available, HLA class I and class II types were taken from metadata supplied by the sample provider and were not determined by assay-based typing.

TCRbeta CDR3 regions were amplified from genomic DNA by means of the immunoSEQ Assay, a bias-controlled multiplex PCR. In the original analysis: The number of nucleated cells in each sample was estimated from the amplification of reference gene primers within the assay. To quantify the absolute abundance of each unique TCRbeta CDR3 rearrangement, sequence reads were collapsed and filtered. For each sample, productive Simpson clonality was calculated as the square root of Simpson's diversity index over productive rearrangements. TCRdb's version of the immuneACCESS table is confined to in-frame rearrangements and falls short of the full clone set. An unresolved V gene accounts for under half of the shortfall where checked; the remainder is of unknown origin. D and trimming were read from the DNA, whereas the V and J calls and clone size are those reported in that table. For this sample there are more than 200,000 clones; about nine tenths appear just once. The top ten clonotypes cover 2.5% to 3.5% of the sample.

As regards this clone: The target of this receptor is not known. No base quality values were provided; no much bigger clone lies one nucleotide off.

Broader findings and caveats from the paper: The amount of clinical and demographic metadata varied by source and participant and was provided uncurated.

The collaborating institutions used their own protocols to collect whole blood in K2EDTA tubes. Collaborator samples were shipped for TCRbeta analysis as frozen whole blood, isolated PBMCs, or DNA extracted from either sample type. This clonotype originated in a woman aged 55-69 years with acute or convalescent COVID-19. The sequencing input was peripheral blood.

The CDR3 amino acid sequence is: CASSHAVLETQYF. The nucleotide sequence is TGCGCCAGCAGCCACGCAGTTTTAGAGACCCAGTACTTC. The rearranged chain carries TRBV4-1 and TRBJ2-5, with the D segment identity uncertain. The germline V gene yields MGHRA for CDR1 and YSYEKL for CDR2. V is reduced by 3 bases and J by 4 bases, leaving a spacing of 9 bases between them. Including the terminal cysteine and phenylalanine, the CDR3 comprises 13 residues. Here the CDR3 DNA is all that survives: 39 bases in frame from base 1.